This TCR beta chain derives from a study of T cells in women clearing cervical HPV infection. Study information: Case blood was drawn a median approximately 21 weeks after lesion detection. HLA type stays a possible confounder, typing being limited. General study findings and limits: A classifier using richness and V gene abundances reached an AUC of roughly 0.83.

Each participant carried one incident cervical HPV16 infection only. The method was immunoSEQ multiplex PCR; TCRdb's version includes in-frame clones alone and lacks a portion of them. The listing records tens of thousands of clones. A word on this clone: The antigen remains unidentified. The read finishes 3 residues shy of the CDR3 end, and the germline J gene is used to complete it.

CDR3 length: 15 residues. Deletions cut 0 bases from V and 4 bases from J, with 13 bases between. Germline lookup yields CDR1 MGHRA and CDR2 YSYEKL. The specimen sequenced was blood buffy coat. The genes are TRBV4-1 and TRBJ2-7; possibly TRBD1 for D (6 bases). The clonotype was recovered from a woman aged 18-70 years with a cervical HPV16 infection that either progressed to CIN3+ or cleared (not recorded which). The CDR3 spells CASSQESQGGYEQYF. The DNA read from the CDR3 is TGCGCCAGCAGCCAAGAATCACAGGGCGGATACGAG.